Presented here are 29 T cell receptor beta chains from one specimen sequenced in a study of cytomegalovirus exposure and HLA in healthy donors. A multiplex PCR was run with 60 Vbeta primers and 13 Jbeta primers. Assay used: immunoSEQ multiplex PCR; TCRdb lists only in-frame clones, some missing. The profile covers under 150,000 clones, with roughly three fifths appearing a single time and approximately 2.5% taken by the ten largest. Input material: PBMCs. The receptors originated from a woman in her thirties or forties in good health and CMV-seronegative.

Worth noting for this clone: The same CDR3 arises from other DNA sequences in this sample as well. This chain links TRBV6-6 with TRBJ1-1; D is perhaps TRBD1 (5 bases). Trimming took 7 bases from V and 8 from J, leaving 23 bases between them. CDR1 and CDR2 (germline): MNHNY, SVGAGI (reference sequence). The CDR3 is made up of 15 amino acids. The chain's CDR3 is CASTKGVPARTEAFF. CDR3 coding DNA: TGTGCCAGCACCAAAGGGGTACCCGCGAGGACCGAAGCTTTCTTT.

In its sample, this clone was seen a few times. The V and J genes are TRBV19 and TRBJ1-1; no clear D gene. The length of the CDR3 is 11 residues. V lost 0 bases to trimming and J lost 7 bases, with 3 bases between them. In germline, CDR1 is LNHDA, CDR2 SQIVND (reference sequence). The CDR3 DNA is TGTGCCAGTAGTATAGAGCGTGAAGCTTTCTTT. The encoded protein is CASSIEREAFF.

The CDR3: CASSEPDGQGISNYGYTF. The CDR3 nucleotides are TGTGCCAGCAGTGAACCGGACGGACAGGGAATTTCTAACTATGGCTACACCTTC. The rearrangement links TRBV25-1 to TRBJ1-2; 8 nucleotides match TRBD1. In germline, CDR1 is MGHDK, CDR2 SYGVNS. J gave up 0 bases and V 2 bases, and 11 bases lay outside the gene matches. The CDR3 has 18 residues.

The rearrangement joins TRBV7-9 to TRBJ2-3, with TRBD1 as a possible D gene (6 bases). The CDR3 length is 15 residues. Germline V lookup: CDR1 SEHNR, CDR2 FQNEAQ (reference sequence). V was cut by 7 bases and J by 4 bases, with 18 bases left in between. CDR3 residues: CASTPNRAGPDTQYF. The CDR3, as DNA: TGTGCCAGCACCCCAAACAGGGCGGGTCCAGATACGCAGTATTTT. Supplemented by reference TRBV7-9 and TRBJ2-3, the full variable domain reads DTGVSQNPRHKITKRGQNVTFRCDPISEHNRLYWYRQTLGQGPEFLTYFQNEAQLEKSRLLSDRFSAERPKGSFSTLEIQRTEQGDSAMYLCASTPNRAGPDTQYFGPGTRLTVL.

This sequence joins TRBV6-5 and TRBJ2-5; perhaps TRBD2 as D (5 bases). The CDR3 contains 14 residues. Trimming cost V 6 bases and J 5 bases, with 16 bases left between them. In germline, CDR1 is MNHEY, CDR2 SVGAGI. The CDR3, as DNA: TGTGCCAGCAGCTCATTCGGGGTCATGGAGACCCAGTACTTC. Its protein is CASSSFGVMETQYF.

This clone showed up just a few times. V and J are TRBV19 and TRBJ1-5, with a weak D call TRBD1 (5 bases). Germline V gives CDR1 LNHDA, CDR2 SQIVND (reference sequence). The CDR3 extends over 15 amino acids. V lost 1 base to trimming and J lost 3 bases, with 10 bases between them. The chain's CDR3 is CASSIAGQLNQPQHF. CDR3 bases: TGTGCCAGTAGTATAGCAGGGCAGCTCAATCAGCCCCAGCATTTT.

This rearrangement joins TRBV6-6 to TRBJ2-5; 11 bases agree with TRBD2. The CDR3 consists of 15 residues. V shed 10 bases, J shed 7 bases, and the junction held 14 bases outside the gene matches. Germline V CDR1 and CDR2: MNHNY, SVGAGI (reference sequence). The CDR3 nucleotides are TGTGCCACCAGGGAGGGGACTAGCGGTCCGGCGACCCAGTACTTC. Its translation: CATREGTSGPATQYF.

The CDR3 region is CASSTGNTEAFF. The DNA for the CDR3 is TGCGCCAGCAGTACAGGGAACACTGAAGCTTTCTTT. The rearrangement uses TRBV10-2 and TRBJ1-1; D might be TRBD1 (5 bases). Between the trimmed V and J ends, which lost 5 bases and 1 base, there was a span of 5 bases. The CDR3 contains 12 residues. From germline, CDR1 is WSHSY and CDR2 SAAADI.

This chain joins TRBV5-1 and TRBJ1-2, with D uncertain. Germline assignment: CDR1 SGHRS and CDR2 YFSETQ. V was trimmed by 0 bases and J by 8 bases, leaving 11 bases between them. CDR3 length: 13 amino acids. As DNA, the CDR3 is TGCGCCAGCAGCTTGGACCGGATCGGGGGCTACACCTTC. It is translated as CASSLDRIGGYTF.

This CDR3 reads CASSPDRNNSPLHF. The CDR3 bases are TGTGCCAGCAGCCCGGACAGGAACAATTCACCCCTCCACTTT. The chain is built from TRBV5-4 and TRBJ1-6; 7 positions match TRBD1. J gave up 7 bases and V 4 bases, and 5 bases lay outside the gene matches. Germline CDR1 and CDR2: SGHNT and YYREEE (reference sequence). This CDR3 region has 14 residues.

The chain links TRBV9 to TRBJ2-1, with TRBD2 as a possible D gene (6 bases). CDR3 length: 14 residues. Trimming stripped 0 bases from V and 5 bases from J, with 9 bases between. Germline V gene data show CDR1 as SGDLS and CDR2 as YYNGEE. CDR3 sequence (DNA): TGTGCCAGCAGCGTAGCTAGCGTCAACAATGAGCAGTTCTTC. Translating gives CASSVASVNNEQFF.

The chain has TRBV28 and TRBJ1-1, with D possibly matching TRBD1 (5 bases). V was cut by 6 bases and J by 2 bases, with 13 bases left in between. The V gene's germline CDR1 is MDHEN and CDR2 SYDVKM. The CDR3 loop spans 14 amino acids. CDR3 coding DNA: TGTGCCAGCAGCTCTGGAGGGGAAAACACTGAAGCTTTCTTT. This encodes CASSSGGENTEAFF.

V is TRBV29-1 and J is TRBJ2-5; 7 bases map to TRBD1. V was pared by 3 bases and J by 3 bases, with 4 bases of the junction left unmatched. Germline values: CDR1 SQVTM, CDR2 ANQGSEA. The CDR3 covers 13 residues. The CDR3 protein is CSVDLGQEETQYF. CDR3 in DNA: TGCAGCGTTGACTTAGGACAGGAAGAGACCCAGTACTTC.

This chain uses TRBV6-5 with TRBJ2-1; the match to TRBD1 covers 7 bases. Germline assignment: CDR1 MNHEY and CDR2 SVGAGI. The trim removed 7 bases at V and 10 bases at J, leaving 10 bases unmatched. The CDR3 is 13 amino acids. The CDR3 DNA reads TGTGCCAGCACGCGGACAGGTTCGGAGGAGCAGTTCTTC. Its protein product is CASTRTGSEEQFF.

V and J are TRBV27 and TRBJ2-7; weak D call: TRBD1 (5 bases). The ends were cut back, 6 bases at V and 6 bases at J, with 15 bases in the middle. Per germline, CDR1 MNHEY and CDR2 SMNVEV (reference sequence). The CDR3 is 13 amino acids. This CDR3 is CASRPYQGSEQYF. CDR3 nucleotides: TGTGCCAGCAGGCCCTATCAGGGAAGCGAGCAGTACTTC.

The CDR3 spells CASSLEGFEQYF. CDR3 DNA sequence: TGTGCCAGCAGCTTAGAGGGGTTCGAGCAGTACTTC. The chain recombines TRBV7-9 with TRBJ2-7; tentatively, D is TRBD1 (5 bases). V was shortened by 1 base and J by 6 bases, with 7 bases between the two germline ends. The CDR3 loop spans 12 amino acids. Per germline, CDR1 SEHNR and CDR2 FQNEAQ (reference sequence).

The V and J genes are TRBV4-1 and TRBJ1-6; D ambiguous. Trimming pared 4 bases from V and 7 bases from J, leaving 17 bases between. This CDR3 region has 16 residues. Germline V gene sequence: CDR1 MGHRA, CDR2 YSYEKL. CDR3 residues: CASSRPDSQPNSPLHF. CDR3 in DNA: TGCGCCAGCAGCCGACCGGACTCGCAGCCAAATTCACCCCTCCACTTT.

The CDR3 here is CASSSVTGSYEQYF. CDR3 nucleotides: TGTGCCAGCAGCTCCGTTACAGGATCCTACGAGCAGTACTTC. The chain uses TRBV11-2 and TRBJ2-7; possible D gene TRBD1, 5 bases. V was shortened by 4 bases and J by 1 base, with 11 bases between the two germline ends. Per the germline V gene, CDR1 is SGHAT and CDR2 is FQNNGV. This CDR3 is 14 amino acids long.

This clone was counted between two and nine times. This chain connects TRBV7-2 to TRBJ1-5; D might be TRBD1 (5 bases). The germline V and J ends were trimmed by 6 bases and 6 bases, with 9 bases remaining between them. This CDR3 has 12 residues. CDR1 is SGHTA and CDR2 is FQGNSA in the germline V gene. The CDR3 coding sequence is TGTGCCAGCAGGGGGGAGGGTCAGCCCCAGCATTTT. It is translated as CASRGEGQPQHF.

The rearrangement joins TRBV18 to TRBJ1-2, with 8 bases aligning to TRBD1. Trimming took 6 bases from V and 3 from J; bases not matched to a gene: 9. From germline, CDR1 is KGHSH and CDR2 LQKENI. The length of the CDR3 is 15 residues. The CDR3 loop reads CASSPGQGWDYGYTF. CDR3 DNA sequence: TGTGCCAGCTCCCCCGGACAGGGTTGGGACTATGGCTACACCTTC.

This clone was picked up one time. V is TRBV27 and J is TRBJ1-1, with 7 bases matching TRBD1. Losses at the gene ends were 8 bases for V and 4 bases for J; bases not matched to a gene: 16. Germline V gene lookup returns CDR1 MNHEY and CDR2 SMNVEV (reference sequence). This CDR3 is built from 16 residues. The CDR3 spells CASDPHQGGHSTEAFF. In nucleotides, the CDR3 is TGTGCCAGCGATCCCCACCAGGGGGGCCATTCCACTGAAGCTTTCTTT.

This clone appeared a few times. J is TRBJ1-4 and V is TRBV15, with unresolved D. V was pared by 1 base and J by 4 bases, with 7 bases between. Germline V gene lookup returns CDR1 LNHNV and CDR2 YYDKDF (reference sequence). There are 14 residues in the CDR3. DNA for the CDR3: TGTGCCACCAGCAGAGTGGGCAATAATGAAAAACTGTTTTTT. It encodes CATSRVGNNEKLFF.

The chain recombines TRBV19 with TRBJ1-5; D not certain. The CDR3 consists of 14 residues. Germline CDR1 LNHDA, CDR2 SQIVND (reference sequence). V shed 4 bases and J shed 3 bases, with 10 bases lying between them. The CDR3 DNA reads TGTGCCAGTAGTACCGTCAGTACCAATCAGCCCCAGCATTTT. Residues: CASSTVSTNQPQHF.

The V gene is TRBV9, the J gene TRBJ2-5; 7 bases align to TRBD1. Germline loops: CDR1 SGDLS, CDR2 YYNGEE. The CDR3 is 14 residues long. The ends lost 4 bases at V and 1 base at J; junction bases unmatched: 4. CDR3 sequence reads: CASSPGTVQETQYF. The CDR3 DNA reads TGTGCCAGCAGCCCAGGGACAGTCCAAGAGACCCAGTACTTC.

The rearrangement joins TRBV27 to TRBJ1-2; 9 bases agree with TRBD1. Trimming at V came to 5 bases and at J to 3 bases, leaving 7 bases not matched to a gene. The CDR3 is 15 amino acids. Germline V gene sequence: CDR1 MNHEY, CDR2 SMNVEV (reference sequence). Here the CDR3 reads CASSRRDREYYGYTF. DNA for the CDR3: TGTGCCAGCAGTCGTCGGGACAGGGAGTACTATGGCTACACCTTC.

The J gene is TRBJ1-3, the V gene TRBV6-5; D is unclear. The V gene's germline CDR1 is MNHEY and CDR2 SVGAGI. The CDR3 loop spans 14 amino acids. The ends were cut back, 7 bases at V and 1 base at J, with 11 bases in the middle. The CDR3 nucleotides are TGTGCCAGCAAGCGCGAACCGTCTGGAAACACCATATATTTT. The encoded protein is CASKREPSGNTIYF.

A single count supports this clone. This rearrangement joins TRBV30 to TRBJ1-1; 8 bases match TRBD1. After removal of 0 bases from V and 1 base from J, the junction contained 4 bases not matched to a gene. This CDR3 comprises 15 residues. Germline values: CDR1 GTSNPN, CDR2 SVGIG (reference sequence). This chain's CDR3 is CAWSVGTGGNTEAFF. CDR3 sequence (DNA): TGTGCCTGGAGTGTAGGGACAGGAGGGAACACTGAAGCTTTCTTT.

The genes are TRBV5-4 and TRBJ2-1, with a possible D match to TRBD1 (5 bases). CDR3 size: 14 residues. CDR1 and CDR2 (germline): SGHNT, YYREEE (reference sequence). Trimming left V 0 bases short and J 4 bases short, with 8 bases between. CDR3 amino acids: CASSLDPGYNEQFF. The CDR3 DNA sequence: TGTGCCAGCAGCTTGGACCCAGGGTACAATGAGCAGTTCTTC.

This clone turned up a few times. The genes are TRBV6-1 and TRBJ1-5; D unresolved. The V end lost 4 bases, the J end lost 2 bases, and 9 bases lay between the germline ends. The CDR3 consists of 14 residues. Germline assignment: CDR1 MNHNS and CDR2 SASEGT. CDR3 protein: CASSAGIGNQPQHF. In nucleotides, the CDR3 is TGTGCCAGCAGTGCCGGGATCGGCAATCAGCCCCAGCATTTT.